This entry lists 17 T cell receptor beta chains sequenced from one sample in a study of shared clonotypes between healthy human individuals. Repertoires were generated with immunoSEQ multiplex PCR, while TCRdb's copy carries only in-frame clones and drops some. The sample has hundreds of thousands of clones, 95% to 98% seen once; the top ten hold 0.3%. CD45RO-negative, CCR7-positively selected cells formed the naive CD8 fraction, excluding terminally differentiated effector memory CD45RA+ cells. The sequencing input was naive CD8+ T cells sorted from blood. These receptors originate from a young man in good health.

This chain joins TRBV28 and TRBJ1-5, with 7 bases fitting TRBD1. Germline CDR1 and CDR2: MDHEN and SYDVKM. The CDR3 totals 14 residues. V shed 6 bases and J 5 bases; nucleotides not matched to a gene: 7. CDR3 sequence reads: CASRLDRNDQPQHF. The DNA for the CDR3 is TGTGCCAGCAGGCTGGACAGGAACGATCAGCCCCAGCATTTT.

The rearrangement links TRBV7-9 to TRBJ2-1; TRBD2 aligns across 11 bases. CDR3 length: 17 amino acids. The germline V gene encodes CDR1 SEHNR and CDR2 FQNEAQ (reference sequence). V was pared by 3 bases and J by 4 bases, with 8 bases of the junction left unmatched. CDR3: CASSFSGRAESYNEQFF. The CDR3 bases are TGTGCCAGCAGCTTTAGCGGGAGGGCCGAATCGTACAATGAGCAGTTCTTC.

CDR3: CASSQDVFGFNQPQHF. The CDR3 nucleotides read TGTGCCAGCAGCCAAGACGTCTTCGGATTCAATCAGCCCCAGCATTTT. The chain is built from TRBV4-2 and TRBJ1-5, with D unclear. The CDR3 consists of 16 residues. The V end lost 0 bases, the J end lost 3 bases, and 12 bases lay between the germline ends. Per the germline V gene, CDR1 is LGHNA and CDR2 is YNFKEQ.

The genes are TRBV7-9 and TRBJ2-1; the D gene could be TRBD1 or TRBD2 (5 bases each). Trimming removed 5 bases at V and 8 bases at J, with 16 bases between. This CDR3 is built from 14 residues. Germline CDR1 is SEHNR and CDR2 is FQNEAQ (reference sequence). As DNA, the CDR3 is TGTGCCAGCAGCACCGGGACCTGGAGCGATGAGCAGTTCTTC. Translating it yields CASSTGTWSDEQFF.

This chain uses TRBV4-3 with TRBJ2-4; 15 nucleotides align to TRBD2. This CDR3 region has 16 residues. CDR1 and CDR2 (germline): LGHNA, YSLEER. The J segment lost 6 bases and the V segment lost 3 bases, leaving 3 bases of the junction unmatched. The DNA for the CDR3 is TGCGCCAGCAGCCACCGGACTAGCGGGAGGGTAAACATTCAGTACTTC. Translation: CASSHRTSGRVNIQYF.

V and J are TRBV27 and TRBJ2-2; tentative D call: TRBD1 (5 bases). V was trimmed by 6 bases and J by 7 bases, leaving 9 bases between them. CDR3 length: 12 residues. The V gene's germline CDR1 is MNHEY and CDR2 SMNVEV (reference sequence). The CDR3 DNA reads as TGTGCCAGCAGCTCGCAGGGCGGGGAGCTGTTTTTT. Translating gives CASSSQGGELFF.

CDR3 amino acids: CASSAEDRRYEKLFF. The CDR3 bases are TGTGCCAGCAGTGCGGAGGACAGAAGATATGAAAAACTGTTTTTT. The V gene is TRBV6-1, the J gene TRBJ1-4, with D possibly TRBD1 on 6 matching bases. Between the trimmed V and J ends, which lost 4 bases and 6 bases, there was a span of 15 bases. From germline, CDR1 is MNHNS and CDR2 SASEGT. The CDR3 extends over 15 amino acids.

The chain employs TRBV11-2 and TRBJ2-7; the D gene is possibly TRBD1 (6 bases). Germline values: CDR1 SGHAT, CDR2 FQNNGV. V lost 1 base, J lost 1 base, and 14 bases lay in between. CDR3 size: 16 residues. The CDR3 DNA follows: TGTGCCAGCAGCTTAGGCCAGGATACAGGGTCCTACGAGCAGTACTTC. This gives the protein CASSLGQDTGSYEQYF.

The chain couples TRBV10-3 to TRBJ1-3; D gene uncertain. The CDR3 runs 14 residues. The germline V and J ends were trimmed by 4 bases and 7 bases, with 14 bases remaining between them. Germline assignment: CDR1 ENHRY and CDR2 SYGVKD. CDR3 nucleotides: TGTGCCATCAGTGCTAGGACCGACGGGAACACCATATATTTT. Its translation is CAISARTDGNTIYF.

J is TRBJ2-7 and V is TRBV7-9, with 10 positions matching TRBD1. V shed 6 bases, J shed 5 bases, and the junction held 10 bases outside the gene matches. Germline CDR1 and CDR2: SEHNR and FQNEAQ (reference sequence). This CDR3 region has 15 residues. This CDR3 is CASRLSRDRGDEQYF. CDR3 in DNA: TGTGCCAGCAGATTGTCCCGGGACAGGGGCGACGAGCAGTACTTC.

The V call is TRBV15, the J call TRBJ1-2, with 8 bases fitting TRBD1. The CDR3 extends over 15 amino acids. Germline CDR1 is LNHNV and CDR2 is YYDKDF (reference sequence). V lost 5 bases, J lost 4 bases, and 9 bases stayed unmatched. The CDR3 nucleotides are TGTGCCACCAGCTCCCGGACAGGGCTGTCCTATGGCTACACCTTC. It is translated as CATSSRTGLSYGYTF.

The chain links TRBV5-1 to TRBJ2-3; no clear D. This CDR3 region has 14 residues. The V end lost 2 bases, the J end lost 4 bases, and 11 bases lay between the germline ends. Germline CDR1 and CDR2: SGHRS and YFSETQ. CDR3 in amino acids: CASSLETAPDTQYF. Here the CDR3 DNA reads TGCGCCAGCAGCTTAGAGACGGCTCCAGATACGCAGTATTTT.

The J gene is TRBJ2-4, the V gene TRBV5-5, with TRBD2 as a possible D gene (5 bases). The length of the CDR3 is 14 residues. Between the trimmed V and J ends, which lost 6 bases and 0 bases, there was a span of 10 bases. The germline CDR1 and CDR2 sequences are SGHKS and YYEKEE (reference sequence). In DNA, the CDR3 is TGTGCCAGCACTGGGAGCCTAGCCAAAAACATTCAGTACTTC. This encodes CASTGSLAKNIQYF.

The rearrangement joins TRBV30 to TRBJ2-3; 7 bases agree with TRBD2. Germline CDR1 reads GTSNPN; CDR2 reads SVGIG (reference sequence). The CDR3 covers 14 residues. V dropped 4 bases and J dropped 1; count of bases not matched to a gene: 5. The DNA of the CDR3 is TGTGCCTGGACCAATGCGGGGGGCACAGATACGCAGTATTTT. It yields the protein CAWTNAGGTDTQYF.

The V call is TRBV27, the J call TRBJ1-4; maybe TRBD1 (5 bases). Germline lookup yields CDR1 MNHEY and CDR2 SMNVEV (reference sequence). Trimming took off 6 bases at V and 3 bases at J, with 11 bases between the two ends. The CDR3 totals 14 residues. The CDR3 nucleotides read TGTGCCAGCAGCCCAGGGAGGGCTAATGAAAAACTGTTTTTT. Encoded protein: CASSPGRANEKLFF. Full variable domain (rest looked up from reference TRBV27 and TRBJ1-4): EAQVTQNPRYLITVTGKKLTVTCSQNMNHEYMSWYRQDPGLGLRQIYYSMNVEVTDKGDVPEGYKVSRKEKRNFPLILESPSPNQTSLYFCASSPGRANEKLFFGSGTQLSVL.

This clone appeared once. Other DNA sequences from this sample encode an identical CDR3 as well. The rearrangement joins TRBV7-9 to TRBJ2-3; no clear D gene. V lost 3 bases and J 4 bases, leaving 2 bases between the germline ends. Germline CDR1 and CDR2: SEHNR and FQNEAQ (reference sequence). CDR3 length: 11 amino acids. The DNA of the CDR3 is TGTGCCAGCAGCTTTCCAGATACGCAGTATTTT. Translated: CASSFPDTQYF.

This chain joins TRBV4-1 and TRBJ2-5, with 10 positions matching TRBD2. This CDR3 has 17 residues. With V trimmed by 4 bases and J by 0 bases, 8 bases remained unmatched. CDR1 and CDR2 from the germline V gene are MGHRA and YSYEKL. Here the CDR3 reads CASSLRLAGEYQETQYF. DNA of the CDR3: TGCGCCAGCAGCCTTAGGCTAGCGGGGGAGTACCAAGAGACCCAGTACTTC.